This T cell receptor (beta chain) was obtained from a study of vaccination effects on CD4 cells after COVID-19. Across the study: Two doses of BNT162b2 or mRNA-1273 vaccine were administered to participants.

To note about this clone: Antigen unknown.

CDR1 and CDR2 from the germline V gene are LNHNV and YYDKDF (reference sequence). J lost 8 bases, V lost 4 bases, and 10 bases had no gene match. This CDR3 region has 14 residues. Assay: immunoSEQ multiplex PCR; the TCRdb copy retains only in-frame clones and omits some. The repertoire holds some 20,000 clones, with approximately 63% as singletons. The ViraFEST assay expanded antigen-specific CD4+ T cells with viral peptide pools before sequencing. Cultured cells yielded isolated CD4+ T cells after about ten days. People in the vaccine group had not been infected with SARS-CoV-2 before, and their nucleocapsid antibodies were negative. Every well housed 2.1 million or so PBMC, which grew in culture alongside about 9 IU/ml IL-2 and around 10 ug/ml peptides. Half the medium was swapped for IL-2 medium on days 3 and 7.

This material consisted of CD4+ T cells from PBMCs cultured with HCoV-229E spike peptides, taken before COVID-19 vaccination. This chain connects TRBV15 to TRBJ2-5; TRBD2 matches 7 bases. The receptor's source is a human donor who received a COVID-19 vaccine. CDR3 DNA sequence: TGTGCCACCAGCAATCGCGGGGGAGGGGAAACCCAGTACTTC. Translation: CATSNRGGGETQYF.